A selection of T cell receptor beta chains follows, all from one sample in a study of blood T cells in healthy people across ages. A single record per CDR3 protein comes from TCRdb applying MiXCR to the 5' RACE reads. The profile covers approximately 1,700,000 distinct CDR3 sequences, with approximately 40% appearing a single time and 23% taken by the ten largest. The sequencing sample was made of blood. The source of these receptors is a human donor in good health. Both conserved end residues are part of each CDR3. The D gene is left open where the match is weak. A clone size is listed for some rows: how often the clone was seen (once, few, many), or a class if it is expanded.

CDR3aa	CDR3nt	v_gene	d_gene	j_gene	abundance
CASSHPGPHNEQFF	TGCGCCAGCAGCCACCCCGGTCCTCACAATGAGCAGTTCTTC	TRBV4-1	NA	TRBJ2-1	few
CASSPIAGRTANEQFF	TGTGCTAGCAGCCCCATAGCGGGGCGCACTGCCAATGAGCAGTTCTTC	TRBV7-7	TRBD2	TRBJ2-1	NA
CSASAGQGVFF	TGCAGTGCTAGTGCGGGACAGGGTGTGTTCTTC	TRBV20-1	TRBD1	TRBJ2-1	few
CSAPGQEKFLGQPQHF	TGCAGTGCTCCCGGACAGGAGAAATTTTTGGGTCAGCCCCAGCATTTT	TRBV20-1	TRBD1	TRBJ1-5	NA
CASSSDSGAYEQYF	TGTGCCAGCAGCTCGGACAGCGGTGCCTACGAGCAGTACTTC	TRBV12-3/TRBV12-4	NA	TRBJ2-7	NA
CSVPLASGLTDTQYF	TGCAGCGTTCCACTAGCAAGTGGTCTCACAGATACGCAGTATTTT	TRBV29-1	NA	TRBJ2-3	NA
CASSQGRMNYGYTF	TGTGCCAGCAGCCAAGGACGGATGAACTATGGCTACACCTTC	TRBV3-1	NA	TRBJ1-2	once
CSASIEGRQETQYF	TGCAGTGCTAGTATCGAGGGGCGGCAAGAGACCCAGTACTTC	TRBV20-1	NA	TRBJ2-5	NA
CASSPDLVYGYTF	TGTGCCAGCAGCCCCGACCTAGTTTATGGCTACACCTTC	TRBV11-2	NA	TRBJ1-2	few
CASSQQTGSDNIQYF	TGCGCCAGCAGCCAGCAGACAGGGTCGGATAACATTCAGTACTTC	TRBV4-3	TRBD1	TRBJ2-4	few
CASGSVPGQAEAFF	TGTGCTAGTGGTTCTGTCCCCGGACAGGCCGAAGCTTTCTTT	TRBV12-5	TRBD1	TRBJ1-1	NA
CASGSYAKYNEQFF	TGTGCCAGCGGATCCTATGCGAAGTACAATGAGCAGTTCTTC	TRBV7-2	NA	TRBJ2-1	few
CASSTSIAELTYEQYF	TGTGCCAGCAGTACCTCGATAGCGGAATTAACCTACGAGCAGTACTTC	TRBV27	NA	TRBJ2-7	NA
CASTKGPTEQYF	TGTGCCAGCACTAAGGGACCCACCGAGCAGTACTTC	TRBV12-3/TRBV12-4	NA	TRBJ2-7	NA
CASSVEDSFTDTQYF	TGCGCCAGCAGCGTAGAGGACAGCTTCACAGATACGCAGTATTTT	TRBV9	NA	TRBJ2-3	NA
CASSLRTAGTTDTQYF	TGTGCCAGCAGCTTAAGAACGGCAGGTACTACAGATACGCAGTATTTT	TRBV7-3	NA	TRBJ2-3	few
CASSYSTADGTATQYF	TGTGCCAGCAGTTACTCGACGGCCGATGGTACCGCTACGCAGTATTTT	TRBV6-6	NA	TRBJ2-3	few
CASSQPVAGAEAFF	TGTGCCAGCAGCCAACCGGTGGCCGGCGCTGAAGCTTTCTTT	TRBV7-9	NA	TRBJ1-1	NA
CASSQTYRRDEQYF	TGTGCCAGTAGTCAAACCTACCGGCGGGACGAGCAGTACTTC	TRBV19	NA	TRBJ2-7	NA
CASSLGFGRNTDTQYF	TGCGCCAGCAGTCTAGGATTCGGACGGAACACAGATACGCAGTATTTT	TRBV4-1	NA	TRBJ2-3	NA
CATSDFNRVEDTRYF	TGTGCCACCAGTGATTTCAACAGGGTTGAGGATACGCGGTATTTT	TRBV24-1	NA	TRBJ2-3	few
CTTRGEETQYF	TGTACCACCCGAGGGGAAGAGACCCAGTACTTC	TRBV7-9	NA	TRBJ2-5	once
CASSSGDGSEQFF	TGTGCCAGCAGCTCCGGAGATGGTTCTGAGCAGTTCTTC	TRBV7-3	NA	TRBJ2-1	NA
CASSSRGLGLNEQFF	TGTGCCAGCAGTTCCAGGGGCCTCGGCCTCAATGAGCAGTTCTTC	TRBV6-2/TRBV6-3	NA	TRBJ2-1	NA
CASSTTGTGGLHEQFF	TGTGCCAGCAGCACAACCGGGACAGGGGGCCTGCATGAGCAGTTCTTC	TRBV7-2	TRBD1	TRBJ2-1	NA
CASSSWELLQFF	TGTGCCAGCAGTTCCTGGGAACTACTTCAGTTCTTC	TRBV7-2	NA	TRBJ2-1	NA
CASSLVGTGVPYEQYF	TGTGCCAGCAGCTTAGTTGGGACAGGGGTTCCCTACGAGCAGTACTTC	TRBV7-2	TRBD1	TRBJ2-7	few
CASGGGLLEQFF	TGTGCCAGCGGGGGGGGACTACTTGAGCAGTTCTTC	TRBV7-9	TRBD2	TRBJ2-1	NA
CASSISRLTDTQYF	TGTGCTAGCAGCATTAGCCGGCTCACAGATACGCAGTATTTT	TRBV7-7	NA	TRBJ2-3	few
CASSQDAGGFGEKLFF	TGCGCCAGCAGCCAAGATGCGGGGGGGTTTGGGGAAAAACTGTTTTTT	TRBV4-3	NA	TRBJ1-4	many
CASSPALAGGYNEQFF	TGTGCCAGCAGTCCGGCTCTAGCGGGGGGATACAATGAGCAGTTCTTC	TRBV28	TRBD2	TRBJ2-1	NA
CASSQDLAQGYGYTF	TGCGCCAGCAGCCAAGATTTAGCCCAGGGCTATGGCTACACCTTC	TRBV4-3	NA	TRBJ1-2	NA
CATSNHASTDTQYF	TGTGCCACCTCCAACCACGCTAGCACAGATACGCAGTATTTT	TRBV10-3	NA	TRBJ2-3	NA